This is a list of T cell receptor beta chains from one sample in a study of glioma-infiltrating T cells after dendritic cell vaccination. Clones were read by immunoSEQ multiplex PCR, and TCRdb kept only the in-frame ones, dropping some. The data show about 73,000 clones, approximately 80% seen once. The sequences come from blood, collected before dendritic cell vaccination. The receptors shown here come from a human donor with glioblastoma. Both conserved end residues are part of each CDR3. Clone size appears in some rows only: once, few, many, or a class for an expanded clone.

V: TRBV12-5
size: -
J: TRBJ2-3
CDR3: CASGLEGVGDTQYF

V: TRBV9
size: -
J: TRBJ2-6
CDR3: CASSGQVYRSGANVLTF

V: TRBV19
size: -
J: TRBJ1-2
CDR3: CASSISTSSYGYTF

V: TRBV5-1
size: -
J: TRBJ1-1
CDR3: CASSWGGSNTEAFF

V: TRBV5-1
size: -
J: TRBJ2-1
CDR3: CASSLSIAGRNEQFF

V: TRBV19
size: -
J: TRBJ1-2
CDR3: CATKPTGTGDYGYTF

V: TRBV19
size: few
J: TRBJ2-7
CDR3: CASSIRDNYEQYF

V: TRBV7-8
size: -
J: TRBJ2-3
CDR3: CASSLVPGTGGRRDTQYF

V: TRBV6-5
size: -
J: TRBJ2-1
CDR3: CASSYSSNKGNEQFF

V: TRBV5-1
size: -
J: TRBJ2-2
CDR3: CASSLGQGGTGELFF

V: TRBV6-4
size: -
J: TRBJ1-1
CDR3: CASSDSVENTEAFF

V: TRBV16
size: -
J: TRBJ1-4
CDR3: CASSQSSTQEKLFF

V: TRBV5-1
size: -
J: TRBJ1-1
CDR3: CASSLVAPNTEAFF

V: TRBV6-5
size: -
J: TRBJ2-4
CDR3: CASRPPSSTNIQYF

V: TRBV18
size: few
J: TRBJ1-5
CDR3: CASLKATGDNQPQHF

V: TRBV6-1
size: -
J: TRBJ2-3
CDR3: CASSESPSTIPKTDTQYF

V: TRBV7-2
size: -
J: TRBJ2-3
CDR3: CASSLFPLGQKADTQYF

V: TRBV25-1
size: -
J: TRBJ2-2
CDR3: CASSADLAGNTGELFF

V: TRBV5-4
size: -
J: TRBJ2-1
CDR3: CASRQDRGGYNEQFF

V: TRBV19
size: -
J: TRBJ2-3
CDR3: CASSGWTEDDTQYF

V: TRBV29-1
size: -
J: TRBJ1-1
CDR3: CSVAQDRVAFF

V: TRBV27
size: -
J: TRBJ2-5
CDR3: CASSLVRGSETQYF

V: TRBV6-5
size: -
J: TRBJ2-1
CDR3: CASSPRWGQGDEQFF

V: TRBV29-1
size: -
J: TRBJ1-2
CDR3: CSVGTGSNYGYTF

V: TRBV2
size: -
J: TRBJ1-2
CDR3: CASQLGGSGGYTF

V: TRBV19
size: once
J: TRBJ1-1
CDR3: CASTVGTGGGTEAFF

V: TRBV7-2
size: -
J: TRBJ2-5
CDR3: CASSLPTSGVETQYF

V: TRBV11-2
size: -
J: TRBJ2-5
CDR3: CASSLVASSGGRGETQYF

V: TRBV2
size: -
J: TRBJ2-3
CDR3: CASSSSGGARDTQYF